This section outlines one T cell receptor (beta chain) sequence together with its context. This clonotype has at least ten counts. The antigen it recognizes is unknown. Qualities for individual bases were not recorded, and no much larger clone is one base off. cDNA was synthesized by template-switch 5'RACE using a primer carrying a 10-nucleotide random unique molecular identifier by which each TCR transcript was tagged. Each sequencing run produced over 160 million TCR-beta sequences covering 15-18 subjects. The RNeasy kit was used to extract total RNA. The KAPA Real-time Library Amplification kit was used to amplify TCR-beta VDJ regions with primers for the TCR constant region and the 5'RACE anchor. Sample indexes and Illumina adaptors were added in a first PCR, and a second PCR then increased library yield. After purification with Ampure beads, the TCR product of roughly 650 bp was size-selected on a 2% E-gel SizeSelection system. Before pooling, library quality was assessed on a Bioanalyzer, concentration was determined with Qubit, and library quantification was performed with the Kapa Library Quantification kit. An Illumina HiSeq 2500 sequenced the libraries paired-end 2 x 150 bp. To increase sequence diversity, about 25-31% phiX was spiked into each library pool. The original pipeline was this. The UMI-based MiGEC pipeline processed quality-filtered reads and removed over 85% of raw TCR sequences during error correction. VDJ genes were aligned to IMGT germline references, and clonotypes were defined by unique CDR3 amino acid sequence plus V-J genes. Clonal expansion, Shannon diversity and CDR3 relatedness were evaluated with VDJtools (CalcPairwiseDistances, ClusterSamples), while phylogenetic trees were built in CLCbio workbench. Clones with at least 8 unique UMIs were defined as expanded, with this threshold being based on coefficient-of-variation modelling across technical triplicates. Through fastp at Q25 and MiXCR, TCRdb rebuilt clones from the public reads, retaining in-frame beta chains. Duplicate CDR3 protein sequences are folded into a single record with the most common DNA and genes. The V and J calls were not made by the authors but by TCRdb's processing. This sample holds tens of thousands of distinct CDR3 sequences; about 4.5% were observed only once. The biggest ten clones account for roughly 5.6% of the sample.

This sample is part of a study of neurological immune-mediated disorders (dated by TCRdb to the late 2010s). About the study as a whole: Among the 35 or so multiple sclerosis patients, relapsing-remitting MS was present in about 31 and secondary progressive MS was present in 3. Longitudinal HAM/TSP and healthy donors were sampled at 3 time-points each (about 3-40 month intervals). The cohort comprised roughly 70 subjects: roughly 15 HAM/TSP patients, 35 or so multiple sclerosis patients and approximately 20 healthy controls. Alongside PBMC samples, the set of approximately 100 TCR-beta libraries contained longitudinal samples, technical triplicates, and paired CD4+ and CD8+ T-cell subsets that had been sorted. Using UMI-based sequencing, the study compared peripheral blood TCR-beta repertoires from patients with HTLV-I-associated myelopathy (HAM/TSP), patients with multiple sclerosis, and healthy controls.

The investigation overall reported the following: TCR clonal expansion was greatest in HAM/TSP patients and smallest in MS patients, who ranked below even healthy controls. Expanded clones from different subjects shared no identical CDR3 amino acid sequences, which suggests that TCR-beta repertoires were private in all groups. Phylogenetic analysis grouped repertoires from 18 of 34 MS patients into a cluster of related CDR3 sequences, suggesting a possible repertoire-level signature. No clinical or MRI features were associated with the MS cluster, and the authors said that larger cohorts are needed.

The time point label here, explained by the study, means: longitudinal time-point 3. Unsorted PBMC libraries were generated from 2 million PBMCs stored in RNAlater at -80 °C until RNA extraction. Multiple sclerosis patients were enrolled in a US clinical protocol evaluating disease progression by magnetic resonance imaging. Peripheral blood was subjected to Ficoll-Hypaque density gradient centrifugation to isolate PBMCs, which were then cryopreserved in liquid nitrogen. V has 3 bases trimmed and J has 5 bases trimmed; junction bases matching no gene number 5. The CDR3 holds 16 amino acids from the cysteine to the phenylalanine. Only the CDR3 region is kept as DNA, spanning 48 bases read in frame from base 1. CDR1 is given as SGHRS and CDR2 as YFSETQ, both from the germline V gene.

Here the chain combines TRBV5-1 and TRBJ2-1; 13 bases in the junction line up with TRBD2. Material: PBMCs. The sequence came from a woman between 55 and 75 years old with multiple sclerosis. The nucleotide sequence is TGCGCCAGCAGCTCGAGGACTAGCGGGGGTCACAATGAGCAGTTCTTC. Its protein product is CASSSRTSGGHNEQFF.